These 17 T cell receptor beta chains were sequenced from one sample in a study of siplizumab effects on memory and regulatory T cells (dated by TCRdb to between 2018 and 2021). Receptor libraries were prepared by the immunoSEQ multiplex PCR assay. TCRdb took over this immuneACCESS table, retaining in-frame rearrangements with V and J assigned. Such tables are incomplete; in checked studies, under half of the missing clones stem from an unresolved V gene, and the remainder is unexplained. Present in this sample are about 100,000 clones, around 90% of which were seen just once. Approximately 12% of the sample comes from the top ten. The specimen was non-Treg CD4+ T cells sorted from blood. The cell subset or site tag for this specimen amounts to: FACS-sorted unstimulated CD4+ non-regulatory T cells. The origin of the receptors is a human donor in good health.

In its sample, this clone was seen once. J is TRBJ2-3 and V is TRBV10-3; 8 positions match TRBD2. The CDR3 runs to 16 residues. The germline gives CDR1 ENHRY, CDR2 SYGVKD. With 10 bases clipped from V and 4 bases from J, the junction kept 16 bases outside the gene matches. The chain's CDR3 is CATSPSSGSFSDTQYF. DNA for the CDR3: TGTGCCACCTCGCCTTCAAGCGGGAGTTTTTCAGATACGCAGTATTTT.

The rearrangement links TRBV9 to TRBJ2-3, with 9 bases fitting TRBD2. Per germline, CDR1 SGDLS and CDR2 YYNGEE. V dropped 2 bases and J dropped 3; count of bases not matched to a gene: 1. CDR3 length: 14 amino acids. CDR3: CASSVTSGTDTQYF. The CDR3 nucleotides read TGTGCCAGCAGCGTCACTAGCGGGACAGATACGCAGTATTTT.

The V and J genes are TRBV5-1 and TRBJ2-2; 9 bases fit TRBD1. This CDR3 is built from 16 residues. Germline V gene data show CDR1 as SGHRS and CDR2 as YFSETQ. With V trimmed by 4 bases and J by 1 base, 5 bases remained unmatched. The CDR3 spells CASSLDRGKNTGELFF. Written as DNA, the CDR3 is TGCGCCAGCAGCCTGGACAGGGGCAAGAACACCGGGGAGCTGTTTTTT. Combining the CDR3 with reference TRBV5-1 and TRBJ2-2 gives the whole variable domain KAGVTQTPRYLIKTRGQQVTLSCSPISGHRSVSWYQQTPGQGLQFLFEYFSETQRNKGNFPGRFSGRQFSNSRSEMNVSTLELGDSALYLCASSLDRGKNTGELFFGEGSRLTVL.

The chain combines TRBV30 with TRBJ2-7, with 7 positions matching TRBD1. This CDR3 spans 11 amino acids. V lost 3 bases to trimming and J lost 6 bases; unmatched junction nucleotides: 2. Germline V gives CDR1 GTSNPN, CDR2 SVGIG (reference sequence). The CDR3 DNA reads TGTGCCTGGAGATACAGGGGCGAGCAGTACTTC. It encodes CAWRYRGEQYF.

The CDR3 loop reads CASGSPGRNEQFF. For the CDR3, the DNA is TGTGCCAGCGGTTCACCAGGGCGCAATGAGCAGTTCTTC. The rearrangement joins TRBV28 to TRBJ2-1; possibly TRBD1 for D (5 bases). This CDR3 is 13 amino acids long. Trimming took off 8 bases at V and 6 bases at J, with 14 bases between the two ends. CDR1 and CDR2 from the germline V gene are MDHEN and SYDVKM.

The J gene is TRBJ2-4, the V gene TRBV7-2; 9 bases match TRBD2. Trimming cost V 5 bases and J 8 bases; bases outside gene matches: 7. Germline CDR1 is SGHTA and CDR2 is FQGNSA. The CDR3 sequence is 14 residues long. As DNA, the CDR3 is TGTGCCAGCAGCCCGGGACTAGCACGCCACATTCAGTACTTC. Translating it yields CASSPGLARHIQYF.

The rearrangement joins TRBV7-6 to TRBJ1-4, with 8 bases lining up with TRBD1. The CDR3 runs to 17 residues. Losses at the gene ends were 1 base for V and 2 bases for J; bases not matched to a gene: 6. Germline V CDR1 and CDR2: SGHVS, FNYEAQ. The CDR3 sequence: CASSLGRTGITNEKLFF. The CDR3 DNA follows: TGTGCCAGCAGCTTAGGGAGGACAGGGATCACTAATGAAAAACTGTTTTTT.

This clone turned up a few times. The chain is built from TRBV4-3 and TRBJ2-3, with D uncertain. V was cut by 1 base and J by 3 bases, with 5 bases left in between. This CDR3 is built from 13 residues. Germline CDR1 is LGHNA and CDR2 is YSLEER. The DNA of the CDR3 is TGCGCCAGCAGCCAAGTGGGGACAGATACGCAGTATTTT. It translates to CASSQVGTDTQYF.

The rearrangement links TRBV2 to TRBJ2-5; 12 bases align to TRBD2. The germline gives CDR1 SNHLY, CDR2 FYNNEI. J was trimmed by 2 bases and V by 8 bases; bases with no gene match: 3. This CDR3 is 14 amino acids long. The CDR3: CASGLAGGQETQYF. Here the CDR3 DNA reads TGTGCCAGCGGGCTAGCGGGAGGGCAAGAGACCCAGTACTTC. Together with reference TRBV2 and TRBJ2-5, the CDR3 gives the full variable domain: EPEVTQTPSHQVTQMGQEVILRCVPISNHLYFYWYRQILGQKVEFLVSFYNNEISEKSEIFDDQFSVERPDGSNFTLKIRSTKLEDSAMYFCASGLAGGQETQYFGPGTRLLVL.

V gene TRBV6-5 combines with J gene TRBJ1-5, with 7 bases identical to TRBD1. The trim removed 6 bases at V and 7 bases at J, leaving 9 bases unmatched. CDR3 length: 14 residues. CDR1 is MNHEY and CDR2 is SVGAGI in the germline V gene. CDR3 nucleotides: TGTGCCAGCAGACCAGACAGGGCCCAACAGCCCCAGCATTTT. It encodes CASRPDRAQQPQHF.

Here the CDR3 reads CASSIVGSGTYEQYF. CDR3 coding DNA: TGTGCCAGTAGTATAGTCGGTAGCGGAACCTACGAGCAGTACTTC. The rearrangement uses TRBV19 and TRBJ2-7; tentative D call: TRBD2 (6 bases). Germline V gives CDR1 LNHDA, CDR2 SQIVND (reference sequence). There are 15 residues in the CDR3. Trimming removed 1 base from V and 2 bases from J, with 12 bases in between.

The rearrangement links TRBV18 to TRBJ1-2; maybe TRBD1 (6 bases). Trimming pared 8 bases from V and 9 bases from J, leaving 13 bases between. CDR1 is KGHSH, CDR2 LQKENI, per germline. This CDR3 contains 11 residues. CDR3: CASTDGGRYTF. DNA of the CDR3: TGTGCCAGCACGGACGGGGGGCGCTACACCTTC.

The chain recombines TRBV29-1 with TRBJ2-7; 14 nucleotides agree with TRBD2. The germline V gene has CDR1 SQVTM and CDR2 ANQGSEA. This CDR3 spans 15 amino acids. The ends lost 5 bases at V and 4 bases at J; junction bases unmatched: 7. The CDR3 DNA follows: TGCAGCGTTCTCGGGACTAGCGGGAGTCGGTACGAGCAGTACTTC. Its translation: CSVLGTSGSRYEQYF.

This chain uses TRBV7-3 with TRBJ2-1; D remains ambiguous. Germline V lookup: CDR1 SGHTA, CDR2 FQGTGA. The CDR3 has 12 amino acids. V lost 4 bases and J 7 bases, leaving 8 bases between the germline ends. The CDR3 protein is CASSSKTNEQFF. CDR3 bases: TGTGCCAGCAGCTCCAAAACGAATGAGCAGTTCTTC. The full variable domain, completed using reference TRBV7-3 and TRBJ2-1, is GAGVSQTPSNKVTEKGKYVELRCDPISGHTALYWYRQSLGQGPEFLIYFQGTGAADDSGLPNDRFFAVRPEGSVSTLKIQRTERGDSAVYLCASSSKTNEQFFGPGTRLTVL.

The chain carries TRBV7-9 and TRBJ2-7; TRBD2 agrees at 10 bases. Trimming took 1 base from V and 0 from J; bases not matched to a gene: 12. Looked up from germline, CDR1 is SEHNR and CDR2 is FQNEAQ (reference sequence). This CDR3 region has 19 residues. The CDR3 coding sequence is TGTGCCAGCAGCTTAGATTACGGAGCGGGAGGGCCAGGCTCCTACGAGCAGTACTTC. It encodes CASSLDYGAGGPGSYEQYF.

This sequence joins TRBV5-4 and TRBJ2-7; 7 positions agree with TRBD2. Germline-derived CDR1 and CDR2 are SGHNT and YYREEE (reference sequence). J gave up 5 bases and V 4 bases, and 12 bases lay outside the gene matches. This CDR3 is built from 15 residues. The CDR3: CASSPGGGVAHEQYF. CDR3 coding DNA: TGTGCCAGCAGCCCGGGGGGAGGGGTAGCCCACGAGCAGTACTTC.

The chain carries TRBV21-1 and TRBJ1-5. TRBV21-1 corresponds to a pseudogene. There are 16 residues in the CDR3. The CDR3 sequence is CASSPQSGGSGQPQHF. The CDR3 DNA follows: TGTGCCAGCAGCCCCCAAAGCGGGGGCTCTGGTCAGCCCCAGCATTTT.